The 31 T cell receptor beta chains presented below share a single source sample, sequenced in a study of blood T cell repertoires in COVID-19. Clones were read by immunoSEQ multiplex PCR, and TCRdb kept only the in-frame ones, dropping some. The sample yields 200,000 to 250,000 clones, approximately 91% seen once. The sequencing input was peripheral blood. Receptor source: a man aged 60 to 75 who had recovered from COVID-19.

J is TRBJ1-5 and V is TRBV19; 7 nucleotides match TRBD1. J lost 3 bases, V lost 3 bases, and 11 bases had no gene match. Germline V gene sequence: CDR1 LNHDA, CDR2 SQIVND (reference sequence). This CDR3 region has 17 residues. This chain's CDR3 is CASSIGQAGRNNQPQHF. The DNA of the CDR3 is TGTGCCAGTAGTATCGGACAGGCTGGAAGGAACAATCAGCCCCAGCATTTT.

This rearrangement joins TRBV7-2 to TRBJ2-3; 13 positions agree with TRBD2. CDR1 is SGHTA and CDR2 is FQGNSA in the germline V gene. The CDR3 has 16 residues. With 5 bases clipped from V and 4 bases from J, the junction kept 6 bases outside the gene matches. The CDR3 nucleotides read TGTGCCAGCAGCCACACACTAGCGGGAGGGTCAGATACGCAGTATTTT. Its protein is CASSHTLAGGSDTQYF.

This chain links TRBV5-1 with TRBJ2-1, with 9 nucleotides matching TRBD2. The CDR3 sequence is 16 residues long. Germline trimming cut 3 bases from V and 4 bases from J; bases unmatched to any gene: 8. Germline values: CDR1 SGHRS, CDR2 YFSETQ. CDR3 in amino acids: CASSSRIAGAYNEQFF. The CDR3 nucleotides read TGCGCCAGCAGCTCCAGAATAGCGGGAGCTTACAATGAGCAGTTCTTC.

V and J are TRBV6-6 and TRBJ1-5, with D possibly being TRBD1 (5 bases). Trimming removed 2 bases at V and 3 bases at J, with 11 bases between. The CDR3 has 15 residues. CDR1 MNHNY and CDR2 SVGAGI come from the germline V gene (reference sequence). The CDR3 loop is CASSYDNRNNQPQHF. The CDR3 DNA follows: TGTGCCAGCAGTTACGATAACAGGAACAATCAGCCCCAGCATTTT.

This clone was picked up one time. The same CDR3 can be traced to other DNA sequences in this sample. The V and J genes are TRBV6-5 and TRBJ2-7; 7 bases map to TRBD1. V was clipped by 5 bases and J by 3 bases; unmatched bases: 4. The V gene's germline CDR1 is MNHEY and CDR2 SVGAGI. The CDR3 is made up of 13 amino acids. Here the CDR3 DNA reads TGTGCCAGCAGTCGACAGGGTATCTACGAGCAGTACTTC. Translation: CASSRQGIYEQYF.

The V and J genes are TRBV5-1 and TRBJ2-7; D is possibly TRBD2 (5 bases). Germline CDR1 SGHRS, CDR2 YFSETQ. The ends were cut back, 4 bases at V and 0 bases at J, with 11 bases in the middle. The CDR3 has 14 residues. The CDR3 bases are TGCGCCAGCAGCCTCTCCGGGGACTCCTACGAGCAGTACTTC. Its protein product is CASSLSGDSYEQYF.

The CDR3 reads CASREKAGGYSYEQYF. The CDR3 DNA reads as TGTGCCAGCCGCGAAAAGGCGGGAGGTTACTCCTACGAGCAGTACTTC. This sequence joins TRBV28 and TRBJ2-7; 8 positions match TRBD2. V shed 8 bases, J shed 0 bases, and the junction held 12 bases outside the gene matches. The CDR3 spans 16 residues. From germline, CDR1 is MDHEN and CDR2 SYDVKM.

The rearrangement joins TRBV18 to TRBJ2-7; 10 nucleotides line up with TRBD1. The CDR3 is 17 residues long. CDR1 is KGHSH, CDR2 LQKENI, per germline. The V gene end was trimmed by 2 bases and the J gene end by 1 base; junction bases not matched to a gene: 8. The CDR3 DNA reads as TGTGCCAGCTCACCAATGGGACAGGGGCCAAGTTCCTACGAGCAGTACTTC. Translated, it gives CASSPMGQGPSSYEQYF.

This clone has just a few counts. The V call is TRBV9, the J call TRBJ2-3; 7 nucleotides align to TRBD1. The CDR3 is made up of 15 amino acids. With 3 bases clipped from V and 2 bases from J, the junction kept 6 bases outside the gene matches. Germline V lookup: CDR1 SGDLS, CDR2 YYNGEE. CDR3 coding DNA: TGTGCCAGCAGCGCTAGGGACAGTCTCACAGATACGCAGTATTTT. This gives the protein CASSARDSLTDTQYF.

This rearrangement joins TRBV25-1 to TRBJ2-5; 9 bases are shared with TRBD2. Germline lookup yields CDR1 MGHDK and CDR2 SYGVNS. The CDR3 covers 16 residues. Trimming cost V 6 bases and J 1 base; bases outside gene matches: 9. CDR3 residues: CASSEKRGVIQETQYF. The CDR3 nucleotides read TGTGCCAGCAGCGAGAAGCGGGGGGTAATCCAAGAGACCCAGTACTTC.

J is TRBJ1-1 and V is TRBV6-6; 10 bases map to TRBD1. The trim removed 6 bases at V and 0 bases at J, leaving 7 bases unmatched. CDR1 MNHNY and CDR2 SVGAGI come from the germline V gene (reference sequence). This CDR3 has 16 amino acids. In nucleotides, the CDR3 is TGTGCCAGCAGCCCCGACAGGGGGCCGGTGAACACTGAAGCTTTCTTT. This codes for CASSPDRGPVNTEAFF.

V usage is TRBV6-9 and J usage is TRBJ1-1; the D gene is possibly TRBD1 (6 bases). The length of the CDR3 is 14 residues. The germline gives CDR1 MNHGY, CDR2 SVAAGI. The V and J ends lost 4 bases and 1 base respectively, with 10 bases between them. The CDR3 loop is CASSFLQGNTEAFF. CDR3 DNA sequence: TGTGCCAGCAGTTTTCTACAGGGGAACACTGAAGCTTTCTTT.

The chain couples TRBV11-2 to TRBJ1-1; 7 positions agree with TRBD1. The V gene's germline CDR1 is SGHAT and CDR2 FQNNGV. Trimming took 5 bases from V and 3 from J; bases not matched to a gene: 9. This CDR3 is 15 amino acids long. DNA for the CDR3: TGTGCCAGCAGCCGAGACAGGGATGGGTACACTGAAGCTTTCTTT. This codes for CASSRDRDGYTEAFF.

The table lists this clone with a count of one. The V and J genes are TRBV7-2 and TRBJ1-6; D is ambiguous. Between the trimmed V and J ends, which lost 3 bases and 6 bases, there was a span of 9 bases. CDR1 and CDR2 from the germline V gene are SGHTA and FQGNSA. The CDR3 consists of 14 residues. CDR3 region: CASSLETVNSPLHF. CDR3 coding DNA: TGTGCCAGCAGCTTGGAAACAGTTAATTCACCCCTCCACTTT.

This chain links TRBV6-2 or TRBV6-3 with TRBJ1-2; D possibly corresponds to TRBD1 (5 bases). The germline V and J ends were trimmed by 7 bases and 6 bases, with 15 bases remaining between them. The length of the CDR3 is 13 residues. Germline V gene sequence: CDR1 MNHEY, CDR2 SVGEGT. The CDR3 nucleotides read TGTGCCAGCACCCCCTCGGGGGTTAATGGCTACACCTTC. The encoded protein is CASTPSGVNGYTF.

This clone turned up a few times. The chain combines TRBV5-1 with TRBJ1-1; D perhaps matches TRBD1 (6 bases). Between the trimmed V and J ends, which lost 0 bases and 11 bases, there was a span of 11 bases. The CDR3 extends over 12 amino acids. Looked up from germline, CDR1 is SGHRS and CDR2 is YFSETQ. CDR3 DNA: TGCGCCAGCAGCTTGGCCAGGGGAAGGGCTTTCTTT. This translates into CASSLARGRAFF.

The CDR3 spells CASSQQGLTGNTIYF. The CDR3 DNA sequence: TGCGCCAGCAGCCAACAGGGGCTGACTGGAAACACCATATATTTT. This sequence joins TRBV4-1 and TRBJ1-3, with D possibly TRBD1 on 6 matching bases. This CDR3 spans 15 amino acids. V shed 2 bases and J shed 2 bases, with 10 bases lying between them. CDR1 is MGHRA, CDR2 YSYEKL, per germline.

This rearrangement joins TRBV5-6 to TRBJ2-5; D may be TRBD1 (6 bases). Germline CDR1 SGHDT, CDR2 YYEEEE. The V gene lost 6 bases and the J gene lost 5 bases, with 17 bases spanning the gap. There are 14 residues in the CDR3. In nucleotides, the CDR3 is TGTGCCAGCACCCCAAGGGGGTTTGGGGAGACCCAGTACTTC. Protein sequence: CASTPRGFGETQYF.

J is TRBJ2-7 and V is TRBV19; 9 nucleotides match TRBD1. The germline V gene has CDR1 LNHDA and CDR2 SQIVND (reference sequence). Trimming removed 4 bases from V and 0 bases from J; junction bases left unmatched: 7. The CDR3 spans 16 residues. Written as DNA, the CDR3 is TGTGCCAGTAGTAGGGGACAGGGCCTGAGCTCCTACGAGCAGTACTTC. Its translation is CASSRGQGLSSYEQYF.

A single count supports this clone. The chain couples TRBV4-2 to TRBJ2-5; possible D gene TRBD2, 6 bases. Per the germline V gene, CDR1 is LGHNA and CDR2 is YNFKEQ. The germline V and J ends were trimmed by 11 bases and 1 base, with 11 bases remaining between them. CDR3 size: 12 residues. The CDR3 is CAAGGLQETQYF. The CDR3 DNA sequence: TGTGCCGCCGGAGGGCTCCAAGAGACCCAGTACTTC.

The genes are TRBV29-1 and TRBJ2-7; TRBD2 matches 14 bases. The junction had 4 bases not matched to a gene; V was cut back by 3 bases and J by 3 bases. Germline V gene data show CDR1 as SQVTM and CDR2 as ANQGSEA. The CDR3 extends over 15 amino acids. The CDR3 protein is CSVDLGTSGSYEQYF. The CDR3 bases are TGCAGCGTTGACCTCGGGACTAGCGGGAGCTACGAGCAGTACTTC.

The chain carries TRBV7-2 and TRBJ2-5; TRBD2 might be the D (5 bases). The CDR3 sequence is 16 residues long. Germline V gene sequence: CDR1 SGHTA, CDR2 FQGNSA. The ends were cut back, 1 base at V and 5 bases at J, with 17 bases in the middle. CDR3 DNA sequence: TGTGCCAGCAGCTTAGATGCGGCCCGGAGGTCGGAGACCCAGTACTTC. It is translated as CASSLDAARRSETQYF.

J is TRBJ1-2 and V is TRBV14; TRBD1 matches 9 bases. In germline, CDR1 is SGHDN, CDR2 FVKESK. This CDR3 comprises 14 residues. Trimming cost V 4 bases and J 8 bases; bases outside gene matches: 8. CDR3 residues: CASSPSGTGIGYTF. The CDR3 DNA reads TGTGCCAGCAGCCCCTCCGGGACAGGGATAGGCTACACCTTC.

The chain carries TRBV5-1 and TRBJ2-7, with TRBD1 matching 7 bases. CDR1 SGHRS and CDR2 YFSETQ come from the germline V gene. The CDR3 totals 13 residues. J lost 7 bases, V lost 0 bases, and 4 bases had no gene match. This CDR3 reads CASSLGDSREQYF. Written as DNA, the CDR3 is TGCGCCAGCAGCTTGGGGGACAGCCGGGAGCAGTACTTC.

The chain uses TRBV4-1 and TRBJ2-7; 13 nucleotides match TRBD2. The V and J ends lost 4 bases and 0 bases, in that order; junction bases with no gene match: 9. The germline V gene has CDR1 MGHRA and CDR2 YSYEKL. This CDR3 is 18 amino acids long. Here the CDR3 reads CASSLSGTSGVSSYEQYF. DNA for the CDR3: TGCGCCAGCAGCCTATCCGGGACTAGCGGGGTGAGCTCCTACGAGCAGTACTTC.

This clone is a singleton in its sample. V gene TRBV27 combines with J gene TRBJ2-5; TRBD1 aligns across 7 bases. Trimming at V came to 2 bases and at J to 10 bases, leaving 34 bases not matched to a gene. Germline-derived CDR1 and CDR2 are MNHEY and SMNVEV (reference sequence). This CDR3 comprises 22 residues. The CDR3 sequence is CASSLRPPNRDSPSGGRVDQYF. As DNA, the CDR3 is TGTGCCAGCAGTTTACGCCCCCCGAACCGGGACAGCCCTTCCGGCGGTAGAGTGGACCAGTACTTC.

The J gene is TRBJ2-5, the V gene TRBV11-1, with TRBD1 matching 10 bases. J was trimmed by 4 bases and V by 5 bases; bases with no gene match: 4. The CDR3 is 14 residues long. CDR1 is SGHAT and CDR2 is FQDESV in the germline V gene (reference sequence). CDR3 residues: CASSRQGARETQYF. CDR3 coding DNA: TGTGCCAGCAGCCGACAGGGGGCTCGAGAGACCCAGTACTTC. Supplemented by reference TRBV11-1 and TRBJ2-5, the full variable domain reads EAEVAQSPRYKITEKSQAVAFWCDPISGHATLYWYRQILGQGPELLVQFQDESVVDDSQLPKDRFSAERLKGVDSTLKIQPAELGDSAMYLCASSRQGARETQYFGPGTRLLVL.

J is TRBJ1-3 and V is TRBV9, with unresolved D. Per the germline V gene, CDR1 is SGDLS and CDR2 is YYNGEE. The CDR3 contains 17 residues. Trimming pared 4 bases from V and 2 bases from J, leaving 19 bases between. CDR3 protein: CASSPYAKPGTGNTIYF. CDR3 coding DNA: TGTGCCAGCAGCCCGTACGCGAAGCCAGGCACTGGAAACACCATATATTTT.

The V gene is TRBV5-4, the J gene TRBJ2-2; a possible D gene is TRBD2 (5 bases). The CDR3 totals 13 residues. CDR1 is SGHNT and CDR2 is YYREEE in the germline V gene (reference sequence). V shed 1 base and J shed 8 bases, with 9 bases lying between them. The CDR3 DNA is TGTGCCAGCAGCTTGCCCGGACTGGGGGAGCTGTTTTTT. Protein product: CASSLPGLGELFF.

The rearrangement uses TRBV3-1 (or the pseudogene TRBV3-2) and TRBJ2-6; maybe TRBD1 (5 bases). Germline lookup yields CDR1 LGHDT and CDR2 YNNKEL (reference sequence). This CDR3 spans 17 amino acids. V gave up 2 bases and J gave up 0 bases, with 11 bases separating them. The CDR3 spells CASSQPGFVSGANVLTF. CDR3 coding DNA: TGTGCCAGCAGCCAACCAGGGTTCGTCTCTGGGGCCAACGTCCTGACTTTC.

The chain recombines TRBV7-9 with TRBJ1-4, with 7 bases fitting TRBD1. V gave up 5 bases and J gave up 5 bases; unmatched junction bases: 8. The CDR3 extends over 15 amino acids. Germline assignment: CDR1 SEHNR and CDR2 FQNEAQ (reference sequence). The CDR3 sequence is CASSPGQVVNEKLFF. For the CDR3, the DNA is TGTGCCAGCAGCCCCGGACAGGTTGTGAATGAAAAACTGTTTTTT.